Listed below are T cell receptor beta chains from one sample, sequenced in a study of blood T cell repertoires in COVID-19. TCRdb's table, derived via immunoSEQ multiplex PCR, lists solely in-frame clones and lacks some. The sample includes about 40,000 clones, roughly 90% of them seen just once. Sequencing used peripheral blood. These receptors were taken from a man aged 45 to 65 with active COVID-19. CDR3s include the opening cysteine and the closing phenylalanine or tryptophan. D genes are given only for firm matches. Size is stated for part of the rows, as once, few or many counts, or as a class when the clone is expanded.

NA TRBJ1-1 TRBD1 TRBV5-1 CASSLGTGTVAEAFF TGCGCCAGCAGCTTGGGGACAGGGACGGTCGCTGAAGCTTTCTTT
NA TRBJ2-2 TRBD2 TRBV13 CASSPTTSGIANTGELFF TGTGCCAGCAGTCCGACGACTAGCGGGATCGCGAACACCGGGGAGCTGTTTTTT
NA TRBJ2-7 TRBD1 TRBV28 CASRPIQGAGAYEQYF TGTGCCAGCAGGCCAATACAGGGGGCCGGGGCCTACGAGCAGTACTTC
NA TRBJ2-7 NA TRBV13 CASSLPGAREQYF TGTGCCAGCAGCTTGCCTGGGGCTCGCGAGCAGTACTTC
few TRBJ1-2 NA TRBV24-1 CATSDHSQGNGYTF TGTGCCACCAGTGACCACTCACAGGGAAATGGCTACACCTTC
few TRBJ1-6 NA TRBV7-8 CASSLATGTGVAALHF TGTGCCAGCAGCTTGGCTACCGGGACGGGGGTTGCGGCCCTCCACTTT
NA TRBJ2-5 TRBD1 TRBV2 CASSTWDSQETQYF TGTGCCAGCAGCACTTGGGACAGCCAAGAGACCCAGTACTTC
NA TRBJ1-2 NA TRBV29-1 CSASGGTSDGYTF TGCAGCGCCAGTGGTGGGACATCAGATGGCTACACCTTC
NA TRBJ2-5 NA TRBV28 CASSSETWPQETQYF TGTGCCAGCAGTTCCGAGACTTGGCCACAAGAGACCCAGTACTTC
NA TRBJ1-3 NA TRBV28 CASSADYPGNTIYF TGTGCCAGCAGTGCTGACTATCCGGGAAACACCATATATTTT
NA TRBJ2-2 NA TRBV28 CASSSTPGLGPTGELFF TGTGCCAGCAGCTCAACCCCCGGCCTAGGCCCCACCGGGGAGCTGTTTTTT
NA TRBJ2-7 TRBD1 TRBV2 CASSVRTGHPYEQYF TGTGCCAGCAGTGTTAGGACAGGCCACCCCTACGAGCAGTACTTC
NA TRBJ1-2 NA TRBV7-9 CASSSSDSVYGYTF TGTGCCAGCAGCTCCAGCGACAGCGTCTATGGCTACACCTTC
NA TRBJ1-1 NA TRBV9 CASSVVASWGAEAFF TGTGCCAGCAGCGTAGTCGCCTCTTGGGGGGCTGAAGCTTTCTTT
NA TRBJ1-2 TRBD1 TRBV3-1/TRBV3-2 CASSQGDRGPYGYTF TGTGCCAGCAGCCAAGGGGACAGGGGGCCCTATGGCTACACCTTC
NA TRBJ2-7 TRBD1 TRBV27 CASSFLGGESQYF TGTGCCAGCAGTTTCCTAGGGGGCGAATCGCAGTACTTC
NA TRBJ1-5 NA TRBV5-6 CASSFAGLQGEPQHF TGTGCCAGCAGCTTTGCTGGTCTACAAGGGGAGCCCCAGCATTTT
NA TRBJ1-1 NA TRBV28 CASSFPFVNGNTEAFF TGTGCCAGCAGTTTCCCCTTCGTAAACGGGAACACTGAAGCTTTCTTT
NA TRBJ2-7 TRBD2 TRBV4-1 CASSQDETSGLYEQYF TGCGCCAGCAGCCAAGATGAAACTAGCGGGCTCTACGAGCAGTACTTC
NA TRBJ2-7 TRBD2 TRBV19 CASSIGGTSGIGEQYF TGTGCCAGTAGTATAGGTGGGACTAGCGGGATTGGCGAGCAGTACTTC
NA TRBJ2-1 TRBD1 TRBV19 CASSGQEYNEQFF TGTGCCAGTAGCGGACAGGAGTACAATGAGCAGTTCTTC
few TRBJ1-5 TRBD1 TRBV6-1 CASSEFNRGLHQPQHF TGTGCCAGCAGTGAATTTAACAGGGGATTGCATCAGCCCCAGCATTTT
NA TRBJ1-2 NA TRBV9 CASSGQGRNYGYTF TGTGCCAGCAGCGGGCAGGGCCGAAACTATGGCTACACCTTC
NA TRBJ2-4 NA TRBV27 CASSYGAWNIQYF TGTGCCAGCAGTTACGGAGCATGGAACATTCAGTACTTC
NA TRBJ2-1 TRBD1 TRBV13 CASSGQGAGYNEQFF TGTGCCAGCAGCGGCCAGGGGGCTGGTTACAATGAGCAGTTCTTC
NA TRBJ1-2 TRBD1 TRBV9 CASSDTGGAGGYTF TGTGCCAGCAGCGACACAGGGGGCGCGGGTGGCTACACCTTC
NA TRBJ1-6 NA TRBV4-3 CASSQEADYNSPLHF TGCGCCAGCAGCCAAGAAGCGGATTATAATTCACCCCTCCACTTT
NA TRBJ1-6 TRBD1 TRBV30 CAWSVQGNSPLHF TGTGCCTGGAGTGTACAGGGGAATTCACCCCTCCACTTT
once TRBJ2-1 TRBD2 TRBV6-1 CASSDGLAGGNEQFF TGTGCCAGCAGTGACGGACTAGCGGGAGGGAATGAGCAGTTCTTC
once TRBJ1-1 NA TRBV10-3 CAIRGSGGTEAFF TGTGCCATCAGGGGGAGCGGGGGCACTGAAGCTTTCTTT
NA TRBJ2-1 NA TRBV7-9 CASSPEVAEQFF TGTGCCAGCAGCCCGGAGGTTGCTGAGCAGTTCTTC
NA TRBJ2-7 NA TRBV29-1 CSVEGTASSYEQYF TGCAGCGTTGAAGGGACAGCCAGCTCCTACGAGCAGTACTTC
NA TRBJ2-2 NA TRBV6-2/TRBV6-3 CASSFIRDTGELFF TGTGCCAGCAGCTTTATTCGGGACACCGGGGAGCTGTTTTTT
NA TRBJ2-7 NA TRBV3-1/TRBV3-2 CASSQGPTSPYEQYF TGTGCCAGCAGCCAAGGTCCAACTAGCCCTTACGAGCAGTACTTC
once TRBJ2-3 NA TRBV12-2 CASRKLDTQYF TGTGCAAGTCGCAAACTAGATACGCAGTATTTT
NA TRBJ2-7 TRBD2 TRBV19 CASRPTSGSYEQYF TGTGCCAGTAGACCAACTAGCGGGAGCTACGAGCAGTACTTC
NA TRBJ2-7 NA TRBV13 CASSLTGEQYF TGTGCCAGCAGCCTTACGGGCGAGCAGTACTTC